These T cell receptor beta chains were read from a single sample in a study of control samples from healthy donors and cancer patients. Sequencing used immunoSEQ multiplex PCR; TCRdb keeps in-frame clones, though not all of them. The sample consists of 140,000 or so clones, roughly 94% of them appearing once. Sequenced: PBMCs. These receptors came from a man aged 60 to 75 with colorectal cancer. The CDR3 runs from the conserved cysteine through the conserved F or W. D genes are given only for firm matches. Expanded clones are given a class, and other clones once, few, many or no size at all.

j_call cdr3_length clone_size d_call v_call cdr3_aa cdr3_nt
TRBJ1-3 16 NA TRBD1 TRBV19 CASTPLRDRGRDTIYF TGTGCCAGTACCCCTCTGCGGGACAGGGGGCGGGACACCATATATTTT
TRBJ1-4 15 NA TRBD1 TRBV30 CAWSVGGTGGEKLFF TGTGCCTGGAGTGTTGGGGGGACAGGAGGGGAAAAACTGTTTTTT
TRBJ1-2 14 NA TRBD1 TRBV5-6 CASSLTGGLSGYTF TGTGCCAGCAGCCTGACAGGGGGCCTAAGCGGCTACACCTTC
TRBJ1-6 15 NA NA TRBV2 CASIPRDTINSPLHF TGTGCCAGCATTCCCCGGGACACGATTAATTCACCCCTCCACTTT
TRBJ2-5 14 NA NA TRBV7-9 CASSSGPLWETQYF TGTGCCAGCAGCTCGGGACCGTTATGGGAGACCCAGTACTTC
TRBJ2-7 12 NA NA TRBV27 CASSGNSYEQYF TGTGCCAGCAGTGGGAACTCCTACGAGCAGTACTTC
TRBJ1-1 15 once NA TRBV2 CASSEATLRATEAFF TGTGCCAGCAGTGAAGCCACCCTGAGGGCCACTGAAGCTTTCTTT
TRBJ2-7 11 NA NA TRBV19 CASGTAYEQYF TGTGCCAGCGGGACTGCCTACGAGCAGTACTTC
TRBJ2-7 16 NA NA TRBV18 CASSPLAAAYSYEQYF TGTGCCAGCTCACCCCTCGCAGCGGCCTACTCCTACGAGCAGTACTTC
TRBJ1-4 11 once NA TRBV6-5 CASSSDEKLFF TGTGCCAGCAGTTCAGATGAAAAACTGTTTTTT
TRBJ2-7 17 NA NA TRBV5-5 CASSLVEVADPAYEQYF TGTGCCAGCAGCTTGGTGGAGGTGGCGGACCCGGCCTACGAGCAGTACTTC
TRBJ2-2 16 NA NA TRBV9 CASSVEEGWEDGELFF TGTGCCAGCAGCGTAGAGGAGGGGTGGGAGGACGGGGAGCTGTTTTTT
TRBJ1-1 15 NA TRBD1 TRBV19 CASSILQGANTEAFF TGTGCCAGTAGTATACTCCAGGGGGCGAACACTGAAGCTTTCTTT
TRBJ1-1 14 NA TRBD1 TRBV18 CASSPQDRPTEAFF TGTGCCAGCTCACCCCAGGACAGGCCCACTGAAGCTTTCTTT
TRBJ2-1 16 NA TRBD2 TRBV4-3 CASSQDEASGYNEQFF TGCGCCAGCAGCCAAGATGAGGCTAGCGGGTACAATGAGCAGTTCTTC
TRBJ1-2 14 NA NA TRBV7-2 CASSLRYRRGGYTF TGTGCCAGCAGCCTAAGGTACAGGCGAGGTGGCTACACCTTC
TRBJ1-5 15 NA TRBD1 TRBV5-6 CASSLSGQFYQPQHF TGTGCCAGCAGCTTGTCGGGACAGTTTTATCAGCCCCAGCATTTT
TRBJ1-1 13 NA TRBD1 TRBV19 CASIPTGDTEAFF TGTGCCAGTATCCCGACAGGGGACACTGAAGCTTTCTTT
TRBJ1-2 14 once TRBD1 TRBV19 CASSIVDRKNGYTF TGTGCCAGTAGTATAGTGGACAGGAAAAATGGCTACACCTTC
TRBJ2-5 15 NA NA TRBV24-1 CATSDSTGLRETQYF TGTGCCACCAGTGACTCTACAGGTCTCCGAGAGACCCAGTACTTC
TRBJ2-5 16 NA TRBD1 TRBV24-1 CATSDTGQGGEETQYF TGTGCCACCAGTGACACGGGACAGGGCGGGGAGGAGACCCAGTACTTC
TRBJ1-1 15 NA NA TRBV19 CASRPRGGGDTEAFF TGTGCCAGTAGGCCGAGGGGGGGAGGGGACACTGAAGCTTTCTTT
TRBJ2-3 15 NA NA TRBV18 CASSPGHQIVDTQYF TGTGCCAGCTCACCGGGGCACCAGATCGTAGATACGCAGTATTTT
TRBJ1-2 12 NA NA TRBV12-3/TRBV12-4 CASSFSGGEYTF TGTGCCAGCAGTTTTTCGGGGGGCGAATACACCTTC
TRBJ1-1 17 once TRBD1 TRBV27 CASSKGPGQGMNTEAFF TGTGCCAGCAGCAAAGGTCCGGGACAGGGGATGAACACTGAAGCTTTCTTT
TRBJ1-1 14 NA NA TRBV6-5 CASSYSNENTEAFF TGTGCCAGCAGTTACTCGAACGAGAACACTGAAGCTTTCTTT
TRBJ2-7 16 NA NA TRBV27 CASRFTAGTGVGEQYF TGTGCCAGCAGATTCACCGCCGGTACAGGCGTGGGAGAGCAGTACTTC
TRBJ1-2 14 NA TRBD1 TRBV6-5 CASSSGTGTYGYTF TGTGCCAGCAGTTCGGGGACAGGGACCTATGGCTACACCTTC
TRBJ1-1 12 once NA TRBV12-3/TRBV12-4 CASSLWGTEAFF TGTGCCAGCAGTTTGTGGGGCACTGAAGCTTTCTTT
TRBJ1-3 14 NA NA TRBV7-2 CASSLGGTGNTIYF TGTGCCAGCAGCTTAGGTGGGACTGGAAACACCATATATTTT
TRBJ1-1 14 NA TRBD1 TRBV11-2 CASSSGTANTEAFF TGTGCCAGCAGTTCCGGGACAGCAAACACTGAAGCTTTCTTT